The 23 T cell receptor beta chains below all came from one sample that was sequenced in a study of OX40 agonist ivuxolimab in advanced cancers. Assay: immunoSEQ multiplex PCR; the TCRdb copy retains only in-frame clones and omits some. The sample contains some 45,000 clones, around nine tenths of which appear only once. The sample here was CD4+ or CD8+ T cells sorted from blood, taken in a trial of the OX40 agonist ivuxolimab. These TCRs come from an adult with an advanced solid tumor such as melanoma, head and neck, liver or kidney cancer.

This rearrangement joins TRBV2 to TRBJ2-7; D might be TRBD2 (6 bases). Trimming took off 11 bases at V and 0 bases at J, with 17 bases between the two ends. CDR3 size: 14 residues. Germline CDR1 SNHLY, CDR2 FYNNEI. The CDR3 spells CAQKEAGSSYEQYF. The CDR3 bases are TGTGCCCAAAAGGAGGCGGGGAGCTCCTACGAGCAGTACTTC.

This clone was seen a handful of times. This chain uses TRBV6-4 with TRBJ1-1; possibly TRBD1 for D (5 bases). The CDR3 sequence is 13 residues long. With 8 bases removed from V and 1 base from J, the gap between germline ends came to 11 bases. Germline lookup yields CDR1 MRHNA and CDR2 SNTAGT. CDR3 nucleotide sequence: TGTGCCAGCGGAGTGGGGGAGAACACTGAAGCTTTCTTT. Its protein is CASGVGENTEAFF.

This clone was counted a single time. The gene calls are TRBV19 and TRBJ1-1; a possible D gene is TRBD1 (5 bases). Per germline, CDR1 LNHDA and CDR2 SQIVND (reference sequence). V was pared by 3 bases and J by 3 bases, with 11 bases between. This CDR3 region has 14 residues. The CDR3 region has the DNA TGTGCCAGTAGTATCCCCGGGGGTTACACTGAAGCTTTCTTT. This codes for CASSIPGGYTEAFF.

The chain carries TRBV7-9 and TRBJ2-1; TRBD1 might be the D (6 bases). Germline lookup yields CDR1 SEHNR and CDR2 FQNEAQ (reference sequence). V was pared by 5 bases and J by 0 bases, with 11 bases between. CDR3 size: 15 residues. CDR3 DNA: TGTGCCAGCAGCGGGGACAAGAGCTCCTACAATGAGCAGTTCTTC. It specifies CASSGDKSSYNEQFF.

The chain has TRBV5-4 and TRBJ2-3; TRBD2 is a possible D gene (7 bases). This CDR3 has 16 residues. The V gene's germline CDR1 is SGHNT and CDR2 YYREEE (reference sequence). V was trimmed by 6 bases and J by 4 bases, leaving 21 bases between them. CDR3 sequence (DNA): TGTGCCAGCACCCCGCAGTGGGGGGGCCGGGCAGATACGCAGTATTTT. This codes for CASTPQWGGRADTQYF.

The V call is TRBV6-6, the J call TRBJ1-2; D call uncertain. V lost 6 bases and J lost 5, with 7 bases in between. CDR1 and CDR2 (germline): MNHNY, SVGAGI (reference sequence). The CDR3 sequence is 11 residues long. The CDR3 sequence: CASSSLYGYTF. The CDR3 nucleotides are TGTGCCAGCAGCTCCCTATATGGCTACACCTTC.

This chain joins TRBV9 and TRBJ1-5; D might be TRBD1 (6 bases). Germline V gene lookup returns CDR1 SGDLS and CDR2 YYNGEE. The length of the CDR3 is 15 residues. The V gene lost 4 bases and the J gene lost 3 bases, with 14 bases spanning the gap. The CDR3 sequence is CASSPRDTSNQPQHF. The CDR3 nucleotides read TGTGCCAGCAGCCCGCGGGACACCTCCAATCAGCCCCAGCATTTT.

The V gene is TRBV4-1, the J gene TRBJ2-7; 8 bases are shared with TRBD1. From germline, CDR1 is MGHRA and CDR2 YSYEKL. The CDR3 loop spans 15 amino acids. The V segment lost 5 bases and the J segment 1 base; nucleotides outside the gene matches: 7. Here the CDR3 reads CASSWSQGESYEQYF. For the CDR3, the DNA is TGCGCCAGCAGCTGGTCACAGGGGGAATCCTACGAGCAGTACTTC.

The table lists this clone with a count of one. The J gene is TRBJ1-2, the V gene TRBV4-1; D is ambiguous. Trimming shortened V by 0 bases and J by 7 bases, and 18 bases separated the two germline ends. The CDR3 has 16 residues. The germline CDR1 and CDR2 sequences are MGHRA and YSYEKL. As DNA, the CDR3 is TGCGCCAGCAGCCAAGAGCCCCGTCCGGACGGGTTTGGCTACACCTTC. Translating gives CASSQEPRPDGFGYTF.

This chain connects TRBV11-2 to TRBJ2-1, with 7 nucleotides matching TRBD2. CDR1 and CDR2 from the germline V gene are SGHAT and FQNNGV. CDR3 length: 16 amino acids. Trimming at V came to 1 base and at J to 0 bases, leaving 3 bases not matched to a gene. CDR3 coding DNA: TGTGCCAGCAGCTTAGGAACGGGGGGCTCCTACAATGAGCAGTTCTTC. The encoded protein is CASSLGTGGSYNEQFF. The full variable domain, in which reference TRBV11-2 and TRBJ2-1 provide the parts outside the CDR3, is EAGVAQSPRYKIIEKRQSVAFWCNPISGHATLYWYQQILGQGPKLLIQFQNNGVVDDSQLPKDRFSAERLKGVDSTLKIQPAKLEDSAVYLCASSLGTGGSYNEQFFGPGTRLTVL.

The rearrangement links TRBV10-3 to TRBJ2-7, with D possibly being TRBD1 (6 bases). Germline loops: CDR1 ENHRY, CDR2 SYGVKD. This CDR3 is 13 amino acids long. V was pared by 9 bases and J by 0 bases, with 12 bases between. The CDR3 nucleotides are TGTGCCATAGCCTTGGACAGCTCCTACGAGCAGTACTTC. Amino acid sequence: CAIALDSSYEQYF.

In this sample, this clone turned up a few times. J is TRBJ2-1 and V is TRBV6-5; 9 bases align to TRBD2. Losses at the gene ends were 8 bases for V and 6 bases for J; bases not matched to a gene: 5. This CDR3 spans 13 amino acids. The germline V gene has CDR1 MNHEY and CDR2 SVGAGI. The CDR3 here is CASATSGLNEQFF. The CDR3 coding sequence is TGTGCCAGCGCAACTAGCGGGCTCAATGAGCAGTTCTTC.

The rearrangement joins TRBV5-6 to TRBJ1-5; TRBD1 is a possible D gene (5 bases). From germline, CDR1 is SGHDT and CDR2 YYEEEE. V gave up 4 bases and J gave up 1 base, with 12 bases separating them. The CDR3 has 15 residues. CDR3: CASSPGGRSNQPQHF. CDR3 DNA sequence: TGTGCCAGCAGCCCTGGGGGTCGCAGCAATCAGCCCCAGCATTTT.

The V gene is TRBV28, the J gene TRBJ1-1; no clear D. Trimming took 2 bases from V and 8 from J, leaving 6 bases between them. The CDR3 is 11 residues long. Germline V gene sequence: CDR1 MDHEN, CDR2 SYDVKM. The chain's CDR3 is CASSLGEEAFF. CDR3 nucleotide sequence: TGTGCCAGCAGTTTAGGGGAAGAAGCTTTCTTT.

The rearrangement joins TRBV19 to TRBJ2-1; D gene uncertain. Germline CDR1 LNHDA, CDR2 SQIVND (reference sequence). Trimming removed 2 bases from V and 8 bases from J, with 7 bases in between. The CDR3 totals 12 residues. The CDR3 region has the DNA TGTGCCAGTAGTATAAGGTTGGATGAGCAGTTCTTC. Protein sequence: CASSIRLDEQFF.

The rearrangement uses TRBV5-5 and TRBJ2-7; D ambiguous. With 4 bases removed from V and 5 bases from J, the gap between germline ends came to 10 bases. The CDR3 extends over 12 amino acids. The V gene's germline CDR1 is SGHKS and CDR2 YYEKEE (reference sequence). CDR3 protein: CASSLRSHEQYF. The CDR3 DNA reads TGTGCCAGCAGCCTACGGTCCCACGAGCAGTACTTC. The entire variable domain, with the rest obtained from reference TRBV5-5 and TRBJ2-7, is as follows: DAGVTQSPTHLIKTRGQQVTLRCSPISGHKSVSWYQQVLGQGPQFIFQYYEKEERGRGNFPDRFSARQFPNYSSELNVNALLLGDSALYLCASSLRSHEQYFGPGTRLTVT.

This clone was detected once. The chain recombines TRBV29-1 with TRBJ1-2; D is possibly TRBD1 (5 bases). Between the trimmed V and J ends, which lost 5 bases and 7 bases, there was a span of 14 bases. Germline CDR1 reads SQVTM; CDR2 reads ANQGSEA. This CDR3 region has 12 residues. Written as DNA, the CDR3 is TGCAGCGTTCAGACAGAGCTTGGTGGCTACACCTTC. Amino acids: CSVQTELGGYTF.

This CDR3 reads CASSGWGENIQYF. CDR3 nucleotides: TGTGCCAGCAGCGGATGGGGAGAAAACATTCAGTACTTC. The chain employs TRBV9 and TRBJ2-4; possible D gene TRBD2, 5 bases. Between the trimmed V and J ends, which lost 3 bases and 5 bases, there was a span of 9 bases. Germline V CDR1 and CDR2: SGDLS, YYNGEE. The CDR3 totals 13 residues.

The rearrangement uses TRBV10-3 and TRBJ2-5; perhaps D is TRBD1 or TRBD2 (6 bases each). The ends were cut back, 6 bases at V and 2 bases at J, with 16 bases in the middle. The length of the CDR3 is 15 residues. CDR1 is ENHRY and CDR2 is SYGVKD in the germline V gene. The CDR3 loop reads CAISLGGQIQETQYF. DNA for the CDR3: TGTGCCATCAGCTTGGGGGGACAAATACAAGAGACCCAGTACTTC.

V usage is TRBV10-1 and J usage is TRBJ1-6; 7 bases agree with TRBD1. Germline V gene lookup returns CDR1 WNHNN and CDR2 SYGVQD (reference sequence). The trim removed 6 bases at V and 7 bases at J, leaving 12 bases unmatched. The length of the CDR3 is 16 residues. The CDR3 sequence is CASSGPRQGDNSPLHF. The DNA of the CDR3 is TGCGCCAGCAGCGGCCCCCGACAGGGTGACAATTCACCCCTCCACTTT.

J is TRBJ1-2 and V is TRBV9; TRBD1 matches 11 bases. Germline V gene lookup returns CDR1 SGDLS and CDR2 YYNGEE. This CDR3 has 15 residues. V trimming: 3 bases; J trimming: 4 bases; junction bases outside the gene matches: 5. In DNA form, the CDR3 reads TGTGCCAGCAGCGCGGGACAGGGGGTAAGCTATGGCTACACCTTC. Protein: CASSAGQGVSYGYTF.

The gene calls are TRBV6-1 and TRBJ2-7; a weak D match, TRBD1 (5 bases). From germline, CDR1 is MNHNS and CDR2 SASEGT. The germline V and J ends were trimmed by 8 bases and 5 bases, with 10 bases remaining between them. The CDR3 extends over 11 amino acids. The CDR3 DNA sequence: TGTGCCAGCCCGAAGGGGAACGAGCAGTACTTC. It translates to CASPKGNEQYF.

The chain uses TRBV9 and TRBJ1-2, with 10 bases matching TRBD1. Trimming took 3 bases from V and 6 from J; bases not matched to a gene: 14. The CDR3 runs 17 residues. CDR1 and CDR2 (germline): SGDLS, YYNGEE. The CDR3 bases are TGTGCCAGCAGCGAATCCCGGGACAGGGGAATCCAGAATGGCTACACCTTC. Protein sequence: CASSESRDRGIQNGYTF.